This TCR beta chain originates from a study of blood T cell repertoires in COVID-19. Study-wide background: From the United States, Italy and Spain came samples of acute and convalescent COVID-19.

Using immunoSEQ multiplex PCR, the repertoire was profiled, and TCRdb retains in-frame clones only, with some absent. The data hold around 100,000 clones, with roughly 84% observed a single time. The germline V and J ends were trimmed by 4 bases and 2 bases, with 10 bases remaining between them. The CDR3 has 15 residues. Germline V gene data show CDR1 as SGDLS and CDR2 as YYNGEE. The TCR originated in a man between 65 and 85 years old with active or convalescent COVID-19. The sample consisted of peripheral blood. The chain has TRBV9 and TRBJ2-6; TRBD1 might be the D (6 bases). The CDR3 region is CASSSSGAGANVLTF. DNA of the CDR3: TGTGCCAGCAGCTCCTCAGGGGCTGGGGCCAACGTCCTGACTTTC.